This T cell receptor (beta chain) originates from a study of OX40 agonist ivuxolimab in advanced cancers. About the research overall: Patients with prior anti-PD-1, anti-PD-L1 or anti-CTLA-4 therapy were eligible; about 41% had some.

Germline CDR1 reads SGHAT; CDR2 reads FQNNGV. Germline trimming cut 1 base from V and 4 bases from J; bases unmatched to any gene: 3. The length of the CDR3 is 14 residues. The method was immunoSEQ multiplex PCR; TCRdb's version includes in-frame clones alone and lacks a portion of them. The sample yields around 56,000 clones, roughly 89% seen once. The chain combines TRBV11-2 with TRBJ1-1; the match to TRBD1 covers 7 bases. The receptor was isolated from an adult with an advanced solid tumor such as melanoma, head and neck, liver or kidney cancer. The sample consisted of CD4+ or CD8+ T cells sorted from blood, taken in a trial of the OX40 agonist ivuxolimab. In nucleotides, the CDR3 is TGTGCCAGCAGCTTAGCGGCAGGGGGCACTGAAGCTTTCTTT. The encoded protein is CASSLAAGGTEAFF.